The present TCR beta chain was sequenced within a study of cytomegalovirus exposure and HLA in healthy donors (dated by TCRdb to the late 2010s). General notes on the study: In an earlier analysis of around 540 of the donors, 276 Gb of sequence data and roughly 100 million unique TCR beta sequences from about 179 million T cells were reported. An early release covering roughly 640 HLA-typed donors comprised approximately 290 gigabases of sequencing data and approximately 85 million unique TCR sequences. The genetic ancestry cluster associated with self-reported Caucasian donors included roughly 84% of the 398 genotyped donors. The study aimed to test whether signatures of past pathogen exposure could be identified by cataloging public T cell receptors. The study profiled the T cell repertoires of about 640 subjects by immunosequencing and related them to cytomegalovirus serostatus. Besides the first cohort of more than 650 subjects, a separate validation cohort made up of 120 different subjects was used. High-throughput TCR immunosequencing, statistical association of individual TCRs with disease status, and machine learning were combined to predict cytomegalovirus infection status. A later analysis re-analyzed previously published TCR beta repertoires from roughly 690 donors and added high-resolution HLA genotyping to study TCR occurrence patterns. In the later analysis, no new phenotypic data were used to find candidate immune exposures; instead, reliance was placed on TCR beta sequences and their occurrence across donors. In an earlier analysis of roughly 540 of the donors, high-throughput TCR beta sequencing was used to judge whether each TCR beta V gene segment behaved as functional or pseudogenic. Alongside the repertoire data, information on donor age, sex, ethnicity and CMV serostatus was compiled. A later genetic analysis used genome-wide SNP genotypes for about 65% of the 666 donors, treating that subset as a discovery cohort. Every repertoire in the discovery cohort had been generated on one and the same sequencing platform. Both class I and class II loci were covered by HLA typing, at four-digit resolution. Typing coverage varied by locus: roughly 620-640 donors for A, B, C, DRB1 and DQB1; about 520 for DQA1; about 570 for DPA1; 400 to 480 for DPB1. Several DR-DQ haplotypes were treated as single units for association and clustering because of strong linkage in the cohort. Among about 370 genotyped donors of the cohort, an average of approximately 220,000 unique TCR beta nucleotide sequences was sequenced per donor, of which about 20% were non-productive. The research as a whole found: Assigning TCR associations to individual alleles was difficult when HLA alleles, especially DR and DQ, strongly co-occurred. Cytomegalovirus status was reported to be diagnosed by the classifier with high specificity and sensitivity in both the original and validation cohorts. The study gave a list of roughly 150 TCR beta chains associated with cytomegalovirus. The 87-base-pair reads could not distinguish some IMGT-functional V segments, including TRBV6-2 and TRBV6-3, so those segments were excluded. Some 16 rarely observed V segments, including chromosome 9 orphons, were excluded from the earlier analysis of about 600 of the donors because counts were too low. Linkage disequilibrium might explain the correlated functional status among segregating V segments, but an unknown experimental factor could not be excluded. Because some donors lacked HLA typing at each locus, the association tests relied only on the typed subset. A further reported finding was that TCR beta sequences accurately predicted the HLA-A and HLA-B alleles for most subjects in the first cohort. Across donors, most TCR sequences were observed very rarely, whereas some public TCRs were present in many individuals. In a later analysis, the rate of TCR association differed among HLA loci, with DRB1 alleles having the most associated TCRs and HLA-C alleles having the fewest. CMV serostatus was the only immune exposure information available for the cohort. According to a later analysis, parvovirus B19, influenza, CMV and Epstein-Barr virus appeared linked to several top co-occurrence clusters. The authors suggested that the approach could potentially be extended to other disease states and immunological phenotypes. In an earlier analysis of more than 500 of the donors, most TCR beta V segments appeared in productive rearrangements about 87% or about 30% of the time, broadly matching IMGT annotations. In a later analysis, HLA-associated TCR beta chains were found to be more clonally expanded and to have lower generation probabilities than equally common non-associated chains. Compared with the approximately 700-donor mean, donors in an Asian-associated ancestry cluster had fewer N-insertions in productive TCRs, according to a later genetic analysis. A few of the identified cytomegalovirus-associated TCR beta chains were confirmed in vitro to be specific for cytomegalovirus antigens. In a later analysis, some 18,000 TCR beta sequences were associated with specific HLA alleles at a false discovery rate of 0.05. The sequencing pipeline was judged likely to have produced a cluster of highly shared sequence variants as a technical artifact. V-gene and J-gene trimming of TCR beta chains was associated with a missense DCLRE1C variant in a later genetic analysis, and the association was replicated in an independent cohort. In a later analysis, most CMV-associated TCR beta chains were found to appear HLA-restricted, with HLA associations seemingly driven largely by CMV exposure. The presence/absence analyses assumed that sequencing depth was roughly uniform across donors, and that assumption may not be true. In this cohort, only TCR beta chains were sequenced, and detectable features were limited by the absence of alpha or paired-chain data.

The cohort consisted of hundreds of healthy bone marrow donors. All cohort members were sampled while nominally healthy, although unrecorded immune exposures were likely present. The donor was CMV seronegative and was included in the group of a few hundred seronegative cohort members. A peripheral blood sample was provided by each donor, and peripheral blood mononuclear cells were used for TCR beta sequencing. The Qiagen DNeasy Blood Extraction Kit was used to extract genomic DNA from the blood cell samples. The library came from the immunoSEQ multiplex PCR assay. The multiplex PCR relied on a mix of 60 forward primers for TCR Vbeta segments and 13 reverse primers for TCR Jbeta segments. Amplification of the CDR3 region of rearranged TCR beta genes was performed with a multiplex PCR assay on genomic DNA. Amplified TCR beta libraries were sequenced as 87-base-pair reads on the Illumina HiSeq System. As for the authors' bioinformatics: Across the 600 to 700 repertoires, a later analysis counted tens of millions of unique TCR beta chains, some 11 million of which were shared by at least two donors. To remove PCR and sequencing errors, raw reads were error-corrected and collapsed into unique sequences using a nearest-neighbor algorithm that merged closely related sequences. V, D and J gene segments were assigned by aligning CDR3 sequences to IMGT reference sequences. For a sequence to be retained, a match of at least six nucleotides to both a V gene segment and a J gene segment was required. Rearrangements were called productive when the CDR3 lacked stop codons and stayed in frame with V and J; all others were non-productive. CDR3 was defined according to IMGT convention as the region running from the second conserved V-encoded cysteine to the conserved J-encoded phenylalanine. The earlier analysis of approximately 500 of the donors excluded sequences that lacked an unambiguous match to a single V gene segment. In an earlier analysis of about 590 of the donors, a V segment was called functional when productive rearrangements were above 56.7%, and segregating when the standard deviation between donors exceeded 5%. A statistical classification framework was built to diagnose cytomegalovirus status from the catalog of TCR beta chain sequences. A later analysis assigned V and J genes by comparing TCR nucleotide sequences with IMGT/GENE-DB human TR gene sequences. Using the TCRdist pipeline, a later analysis assigned CDR3 sequences along with most-parsimonious VDJ recombination scenarios. In a later analysis, each TCR beta chain was defined by its CDR3 amino acid sequence together with its V-gene family, and reads lacking a unique V-gene family were excluded. In a later analysis, 500 to 700 highly shared, low-generation-probability nucleotide sequences were removed to address suspected cross-contamination and a sequencing artifact. In a later analysis, a clonal expansion index for each public chain was calculated from normalized within-repertoire ranks of inferred template counts. Generation probabilities in a later analysis came from a VDJ recombination model fitted to out-of-frame rearrangements, and those results were checked against IGoR. In a later analysis, TCR-TCR, TCR-HLA and TCR-CMV co-occurrence was scored with hypergeometric tests, and a repertoire-size bias correction was applied to TCR pairs. In a later analysis, false discovery rates were estimated by permuting HLA or CMV assignments 20 times. In a later analysis, co-occurring TCRs were grouped using DBSCAN, with TCRdist sequence similarity added in when clustering inside HLA-allele-positive subsets. Repertoires with fewer than 30,000 or more than 120,000 public chains, plus five repertoires with anomalous nucleotide sharing, were excluded from co-occurrence clustering. Entries here come from immuneACCESS through TCRdb and include only in-frame sequences with V and J called. Some clones fail to appear in such tables; in the studies checked, an unresolved V gene covers under half of the shortfall, and the cause of the remainder is unknown. That table is the source of V, J and clone size, and D and trimming were worked out from the DNA. This sample is represented by 84,000 or so clones; approximately 84% of them were singletons. 2% to 3% of the sample goes to the ten largest clones.

Per the germline V gene (reference sequence), SEHNR is the CDR1 and FQNEAQ is the CDR2. The germline ends are 23 bases apart after V is trimmed by 4 bases and J by 11 bases. The CDR3, cysteine through phenylalanine, is 15 amino acids long. CDR3 DNA is the only sequence kept; it has 45 bases, read in frame from the first base. In the case of this clone: Its antigen remains unidentified. No base quality information exists; no much larger clone differs at one position.

The receptor's source is a woman aged 50 to 60 in good health and CMV-seronegative. The sequenced material came from PBMCs. The rearranged segments are TRBV7-9 and TRBJ1-1, with a tentative D gene TRBD1 over 6 matching bases. DNA sequence: TGTGCCAGCAGCTCCCCGTCCGGACAGCCCCAGGAGGCTTTCTTT. Protein translation: CASSSPSGQPQEAFF.